Below are 26 T cell receptor beta chains sequenced from a single sample in a study of post-analysis software for immune sequencing data. The study, taken as a whole, reports: With TRBV5-6, TRBV5-1 and TRBV20-1 included, 4 or 5 TRBV segments were more frequent in patients than in controls.

Researchers reported that TCR beta cDNA libraries carried unique molecular identifiers. TCRdb passed the PCR reads through MiXCR, listing each CDR3 protein once. The data hold approximately 260,000 distinct CDR3 sequences, with 36% observed a single time. These receptors are not linked to any known antigen. Material for sequencing was blood. All receptors come from a girl aged 10 to 17 with multiple sclerosis.

This chain uses TRBV12-3 or TRBV12-4 with TRBJ1-1, with D possibly being TRBD1 (5 bases). V lost 2 bases and J lost 3, with 13 bases in between. The CDR3 loop spans 15 amino acids. CDR3 DNA: TGTGCCAGCAGTTTAAGGGCAGGGTATTACACTGAAGCTTTCTTT. Translating it yields CASSLRAGYYTEAFF.

This clonotype came up a few times. The V call is TRBV5-1, the J call TRBJ1-4; 10 bases align to TRBD1. The CDR3 is 14 amino acids. Looked up from germline, CDR1 is SGHRS and CDR2 is YFSETQ. Unmatched junction bases numbered 4, after V lost 5 bases and J lost 6 bases. The CDR3 DNA reads TGCGCCAGCAGTCACGGGACAGGGGATGAAAAACTGTTTTTT. This sequence encodes CASSHGTGDEKLFF.

A note on this clonotype: This may stem from a read error, because a much larger clone lies one nucleotide away. The chain recombines TRBV6-2 or TRBV6-3 with TRBJ2-5, with D possibly being TRBD1 or TRBD2 (5 bases each). Germline lookup yields CDR1 MNHEY and CDR2 SVGEGT. The CDR3 has 12 amino acids. The CDR3 sequence: CVSSGAGETQYF. The DNA of the CDR3 is TGTGTCAGCAGTGGGGCGGGAGAGACCCAGTACTTC.

This CDR3 is CAWKPESTANYGYTF. CDR3 nucleotides: TGTGCCTGGAAACCAGAGTCGACAGCTAACTATGGCTACACCTTC. V and J are TRBV30 and TRBJ1-2, with D tentatively TRBD1 (5 bases). This CDR3 is built from 15 residues. The V and J ends lost 4 bases and 0 bases respectively, with 15 bases between them. Per germline, CDR1 GTSNPN and CDR2 SVGIG (reference sequence).

This clonotype occurred a few times. The chain is built from TRBV7-9 and TRBJ1-1; 7 bases are a match to TRBD1. Germline V gene data show CDR1 as SEHNR and CDR2 as FQNEAQ (reference sequence). The CDR3 sequence is 15 residues long. V gave up 6 bases and J gave up 8 bases; unmatched junction bases: 15. The CDR3 sequence: CASRGRRGLTDEAFF. CDR3 in DNA: TGTGCCAGCAGGGGCCGGAGGGGGCTAACAGACGAAGCTTTCTTT.

This clonotype was recorded at least ten times. The chain couples TRBV29-1 to TRBJ1-2; D is unresolved. With 0 bases removed from V and 6 bases from J, the gap between germline ends came to 8 bases. The CDR3 sequence is 12 residues long. The germline CDR1 and CDR2 sequences are SQVTM and ANQGSEA. CDR3 nucleotides: TGCAGCGTTGAAGAAGGAAGGGATGGCTACACCTTC. Translated, it gives CSVEEGRDGYTF.

This clonotype was observed many times. This chain uses TRBV28 with TRBJ1-2; no clear D gene. Trimming took off 6 bases at V and 2 bases at J, with 19 bases between the two ends. CDR3 length equals 16 residues. CDR1 and CDR2 (germline): MDHEN, SYDVKM. CDR3 bases: TGTGCCAGCAGCCCTTACGGACTCTTAGCAAACTATGGCTACACCTTC. Encoded protein: CASSPYGLLANYGYTF.

This clonotype was seen a few times. This CDR3 reads CSAREKKYPSRVNTEAFF. The CDR3 DNA is TGCAGTGCTAGAGAAAAAAAATATCCGTCGAGGGTGAACACTGAAGCTTTCTTT. The V gene is TRBV20-1, the J gene TRBJ1-1; D is uncertain. The CDR3 is 18 amino acids. The V and J ends lost 0 bases and 0 bases respectively, with 20 bases between them. Germline assignment: CDR1 DFQATT and CDR2 SNEGSKA (reference sequence).

This sequence joins TRBV20-1 and TRBJ1-5; no reliable D call. Germline assignment: CDR1 DFQATT and CDR2 SNEGSKA (reference sequence). The CDR3 runs 12 residues. Trimming left V 3 bases short and J 4 bases short, with 7 bases between. This CDR3 reads CSASPGNQPQHF. The DNA of the CDR3 is TGCAGTGCTAGTCCCGGTAATCAGCCCCAGCATTTT.

There are many counts of this clonotype. This rearrangement joins TRBV2 to TRBJ2-1, with 9 nucleotides matching TRBD1. With V trimmed by 11 bases and J by 5 bases, 4 bases remained unmatched. The CDR3 contains 12 residues. From germline, CDR1 is SNHLY and CDR2 FYNNEI. In nucleotides, the CDR3 is TGTGCCGGAGACAGGGGGAACAATGAGCAGTTCTTC. Translation: CAGDRGNNEQFF.

This clonotype was recorded a few times. A much larger clone lies a single base off, so this may be a read error. The chain employs TRBV9 and TRBJ2-5; perhaps TRBD2 as D (5 bases). The CDR3 extends over 16 amino acids. Trimming took 0 bases from V and 5 from J, leaving 17 bases between them. Germline assignment: CDR1 SGDLS and CDR2 YYNGEE. The CDR3 DNA sequence: TGTGCCAGCAGCGTAGGGGTTTTGGACGCGGGTGAGACCCAGTACTTC. Translated: CASSVGVLDAGETQYF. Combining the CDR3 with reference TRBV9 and TRBJ2-5 gives the whole variable domain DSGVTQTPKHLITATGQRVTLRCSPRSGDLSVYWYQQSLDQGLQFLIQYYNGEERAKGNILERFSAQQFPDLHSELNLSSLELGDSALYFCASSVGVLDAGETQYFGPGTRLLVL.

This clonotype was counted only a few times. The rearrangement uses TRBV28 and TRBJ1-1, with 9 bases aligning to TRBD1. With 5 bases clipped from V and 4 bases from J, the junction kept 8 bases outside the gene matches. The CDR3 runs 15 residues. CDR1 is MDHEN and CDR2 is SYDVKM in the germline V gene. The CDR3 spells CASSAGGQGSTEAFF. CDR3 nucleotide sequence: TGTGCCAGCAGTGCTGGGGGACAGGGAAGCACTGAAGCTTTCTTT.

This clonotype was counted many times. The gene calls are TRBV6-1 and TRBJ2-7; TRBD2 is a possible D gene (7 bases). CDR1 MNHNS and CDR2 SASEGT come from the germline V gene. With 4 bases removed from V and 2 bases from J, the gap between germline ends came to 12 bases. This CDR3 comprises 14 residues. CDR3 coding DNA: TGTGCCAGCAGTGCCGAGGGGGGGGCCTACGAGCAGTACTTC. This codes for CASSAEGGAYEQYF.

This clonotype was observed at least ten times. The DNA for the CDR3 is TGCAGCGCACTTGGTCTGATGACAGGGGGGTTCTACAATGAGCAGTTCTTC. Encoded protein: CSALGLMTGGFYNEQFF. The V and J genes are TRBV29-1 and TRBJ2-1, with 9 bases identical to TRBD1. V shed 7 bases, J shed 3 bases, and the junction held 16 bases outside the gene matches. The CDR3 has 17 residues. Germline V CDR1 and CDR2: SQVTM, ANQGSEA.

This clonotype was found many times. The chain has TRBV3-1 and TRBJ2-7; no clear D. The ends were cut back, 4 bases at V and 4 bases at J, with 14 bases in the middle. The CDR3 has 14 amino acids. CDR1 is LGHDT and CDR2 is YNNKEL in the germline V gene (reference sequence). In DNA form, the CDR3 reads TGTGCCAGCAGCCTCTACGCTCCCAGTTACGAGCAGTACTTC. Translating gives CASSLYAPSYEQYF.

The genes are TRBV7-9 and TRBJ2-1, with D perhaps TRBD1 or TRBD2 (6 bases each). V gave up 5 bases and J gave up 1 base, with 18 bases separating them. The germline V gene encodes CDR1 SEHNR and CDR2 FQNEAQ (reference sequence). The CDR3 is made up of 17 amino acids. The CDR3 coding sequence is TGTGCCAGCAGCCCTGTAGGGGGGTCTGAGTCCTACAATGAGCAGTTCTTC. As protein: CASSPVGGSESYNEQFF.

V usage is TRBV5-4 and J usage is TRBJ2-3; 7 bases agree with TRBD2. The trim removed 4 bases at V and 2 bases at J, leaving 10 bases unmatched. Germline loops: CDR1 SGHNT, CDR2 YYREEE (reference sequence). The CDR3 contains 16 residues. CDR3 in amino acids: CASSPYVGGITDTQYF. In DNA form, the CDR3 reads TGTGCCAGCAGCCCGTACGTGGGAGGGATCACAGATACGCAGTATTTT.

This clonotype appeared a few times. The rearrangement links TRBV5-1 to TRBJ2-5; tentative D call: TRBD1 (5 bases). CDR1 and CDR2 (germline): SGHRS, YFSETQ. This CDR3 comprises 14 residues. The ends were cut back, 4 bases at V and 1 base at J, with 11 bases in the middle. The CDR3 here is CASSGLDTQETQYF. The CDR3 coding sequence is TGCGCCAGCAGCGGATTGGACACCCAAGAGACCCAGTACTTC.

This clonotype appeared many times. The chain recombines TRBV20-1 with TRBJ2-1, with TRBD2 identical over 12 bases. The CDR3 sequence is 14 residues long. V shed 3 bases and J 10 bases; nucleotides not matched to a gene: 7. The germline V gene has CDR1 DFQATT and CDR2 SNEGSKA (reference sequence). CDR3 loop: CSASRTSGTPEQFF. The CDR3 DNA sequence: TGCAGTGCTAGTCGGACTAGCGGGACCCCGGAGCAGTTCTTC.

The table lists this clonotype with many counts. The J gene is TRBJ2-1, the V gene TRBV3-1; D not certain. Trimming removed 4 bases from V and 6 bases from J, with 13 bases in between. CDR3 size: 14 residues. Germline CDR1 is LGHDT and CDR2 is YNNKEL (reference sequence). CDR3 sequence reads: CASSLRSKGNEQFF. CDR3 coding DNA: TGTGCCAGCAGCCTCAGAAGTAAGGGCAATGAGCAGTTCTTC.

This clonotype was detected only a few times. The chain carries TRBV2 and TRBJ1-1, with a weak D call TRBD1 (5 bases). Trimming shortened V by 6 bases and J by 0 bases, and 11 bases separated the two germline ends. Germline lookup yields CDR1 SNHLY and CDR2 FYNNEI. This CDR3 contains 14 residues. The CDR3 loop reads CASREGKMNTEAFF. CDR3 DNA sequence: TGTGCCAGCAGGGAGGGGAAGATGAACACTGAAGCTTTCTTT.

The sample holds many counts of this clonotype. The chain carries TRBV12-3 or TRBV12-4 and TRBJ1-1, with D possibly TRBD1 on 5 matching bases. V lost 3 bases to trimming and J lost 4 bases, with 15 bases between them. This CDR3 has 15 amino acids. CDR3 sequence reads: CASSFLGGSGTEAFF. The CDR3 DNA reads TGTGCCAGCAGTTTCCTCGGGGGATCAGGCACTGAAGCTTTCTTT.

The chain joins TRBV20-1 to TRBJ2-5, with 7 positions matching TRBD2. V was pared by 5 bases and J by 1 base, with 10 bases of the junction left unmatched. The length of the CDR3 is 15 residues. Germline lookup yields CDR1 DFQATT and CDR2 SNEGSKA (reference sequence). This CDR3 is CSAEGPRLAQETQYF. As DNA, the CDR3 is TGCAGTGCTGAGGGACCCAGACTAGCCCAAGAGACCCAGTACTTC.

CDR3 residues: CSAREYSGTSRLNEQFF. The CDR3 DNA is TGCAGTGCTAGGGAATATTCCGGGACTAGTCGCCTGAATGAGCAGTTCTTC. The chain combines TRBV20-1 with TRBJ2-1; 8 bases fit TRBD2. CDR1 DFQATT and CDR2 SNEGSKA come from the germline V gene (reference sequence). The CDR3 length is 17 residues. After removal of 3 bases from V and 7 bases from J, the junction contained 17 bases not matched to a gene.

The sample holds many counts of this clonotype. This chain joins TRBV24-1 and TRBJ2-1; D may match TRBD1 or TRBD2 (5 bases each). V was cut by 3 bases and J by 4 bases, with 24 bases left in between. CDR1 and CDR2 from the germline V gene are KGHDR and SFDVKD. The CDR3 is 19 amino acids. The CDR3 loop is CATSDHRDPQPHHYNEQFF. CDR3 sequence (DNA): TGTGCCACCAGTGATCACCGGGACCCCCAGCCCCACCATTACAATGAGCAGTTCTTC.

This clonotype occurred many times. The gene calls are TRBV7-9 and TRBJ2-7, with 9 nucleotides matching TRBD1. The CDR3 covers 19 residues. The junction had 12 bases not matched to a gene; V was cut back by 0 bases and J by 0 bases. Per the germline V gene, CDR1 is SEHNR and CDR2 is FQNEAQ (reference sequence). The CDR3 here is CASSLAGTGNVWSSYEQYF. In DNA, the CDR3 is TGTGCCAGCAGCTTAGCCGGGACAGGGAATGTGTGGAGCTCCTACGAGCAGTACTTC.